The T cell receptor (beta chain) under discussion was sequenced for a study of blood T cell repertoires in COVID-19 (TCRdb year 2020). Broadly, across the study: Samples covering the acute and convalescent phases of COVID-19 were provided by collaborators in the United States, Italy and Spain. The prospective study material was composed of cDNA or gDNA derived from T cells, B-cell-depleted T cells, or PBMCs. Deeply sampled blood TCRbeta repertoires from subjects exposed to, actively infected with, or recovered from COVID-19 were included in the dataset. The repertoires were released in a freely available public database meant as a resource for research on the immune response to SARS-CoV-2. Samples came from the ongoing ImmuneRACE study (first 160 participants) plus 1,254 subjects from 6 global collaborators. A de-identified subject ID, COVID-19 status, age in years and sex were almost always included in the sample metadata. Where HLA class I and class II types were available, the types were taken from metadata supplied by the sample provider, not from assay-based typing. Study-wide conclusions, independent of this receptor: How much clinical and demographic metadata was included differed by source and by participant, and the metadata was provided uncurated.

In regard to this clone: Its antigen is unknown. One base away there is no much larger clone; base qualities are not given.

CDR1 is given as SQVTM and CDR2 as ANQGSEA, both from the germline V gene. From cysteine to phenylalanine, the CDR3 is 17 amino acids long. The read is trimmed to its CDR3 DNA, 51 bases read in frame from base 1. V is shortened by 0 bases, J by 5 bases, and the region joining them spans 19 bases. In the prospective study, participants were roughly 18 to 95 years old, resided in 24 geographic areas of the United States, and were enrolled through a virtual design. In the prospective study, cohorts were assigned on the basis of participant-reported clinical history obtained from a screening survey and a study questionnaire. For ImmuneRACE Cohort 3, a participant was defined as recovered based on two consecutive negative NP/OP PCR tests, clearance by a healthcare professional, or resolution of symptoms. In the prospective study, whole blood, serum and a nasopharyngeal or oropharyngeal swab were collected from each participant by mobile phlebotomists. Additional blood draws and questionnaires over an approximately 2-month period could optionally be provided by prospective study participants. Before DNA extraction, blood samples from the prospective study were shipped at room temperature or frozen.

TCRbeta CDR3 regions were amplified from genomic DNA using the immunoSEQ Assay, a bias-controlled multiplex PCR. The study's processing was this. Within the assay, amplification of reference gene primers was used to estimate how many nucleated cells each sample contained. To quantify the absolute abundance of each unique TCRbeta CDR3 rearrangement, sequence reads were collapsed and filtered. For each sample, productive Simpson clonality was calculated by taking the square root of Simpson's diversity index across productive rearrangements. This is the immuneACCESS table as TCRdb keeps it, with only in-frame sequences that have V and J called. A part of the clones is gone; compared with another copy, unresolved V genes explain less than half, and the rest is unexplained. The DNA gave D and trimming, while V, J and clone size come from that table. The sample includes roughly 500,000 clones, with roughly 90% observed a single time. About 1.7% of the sample lies in the top ten.

The sequence is built from TRBV29-1 and TRBJ2-2; a tentative D call is TRBD1 (6 bases match). The TCR sequence derives from a woman in her 40s who had recovered from COVID-19. The sample consisted of PBMCs or T cells enriched from blood (not recorded which). The CDR3 reads as follows: CSVEDEGRTEGTGELFF. The nucleotide sequence reads as follows: TGCAGCGTTGAAGATGAGGGGCGGACAGAAGGAACCGGGGAGCTGTTTTTT.